The present T cell receptor (beta chain) was sequenced within a study of blood T cell repertoires in COVID-19. Study-level information: Sources were T cells, B-cell-depleted T cells, or PBMCs; the material itself was cDNA or gDNA.

Methods used by the authors: Amplification with reference gene primers provided the estimates of nucleated cell counts. Method: immunoSEQ multiplex PCR; TCRdb's copy keeps in-frame clones and lacks some. V, J and clone size derive from that table, while D and trimming were established from the DNA sequence. The data hold roughly 29,000 clones, with more than 70% observed a single time. The material sequenced was peripheral blood. This TCR came from a human donor in a cohort sampled during active COVID-19.

The DNA of the CDR3 is TGTGCCAGCAGACCGAGGACAGCAACTAATGAAAAACTGTTTTTT. Translation: CASRPRTATNEKLFF. This chain uses TRBV28 with TRBJ1-4; a weak D match, TRBD1 (6 bases). The CDR3 runs to 15 residues. The germline V gene encodes CDR1 MDHEN and CDR2 SYDVKM. Between the trimmed V and J ends, which lost 6 bases and 0 bases, there was a span of 11 bases.